Sequencing of this T cell receptor beta chain was carried out in a study of PD-1 blockade in mismatch repair-deficient tumors. Broader study findings: Tumor-resident clones, often absent from pretreatment blood, expanded after pembrolizumab and then contracted.

The CDR3 contains 15 residues. J was trimmed by 5 bases and V by 5 bases; bases with no gene match: 9. The germline V gene has CDR1 SQVTM and CDR2 ANQGSEA. Sequencing used immunoSEQ multiplex PCR; TCRdb keeps in-frame clones, though not all of them. The sample lists tens of thousands of clones; approximately 82% were seen once. Comment on this clone: Antigen specificity is unknown.

The sample was peripheral blood, taken 2 weeks after starting pembrolizumab. This TCR came from an adult with mismatch repair-deficient cancer. The gene calls are TRBV29-1 and TRBJ1-1; 12 bases are shared with TRBD1. The CDR3 DNA reads TGCAGCGTTAATTCCGGGACAGGGGGCCGGACTGAAGCTTTCTTT. It translates to CSVNSGTGGRTEAFF.